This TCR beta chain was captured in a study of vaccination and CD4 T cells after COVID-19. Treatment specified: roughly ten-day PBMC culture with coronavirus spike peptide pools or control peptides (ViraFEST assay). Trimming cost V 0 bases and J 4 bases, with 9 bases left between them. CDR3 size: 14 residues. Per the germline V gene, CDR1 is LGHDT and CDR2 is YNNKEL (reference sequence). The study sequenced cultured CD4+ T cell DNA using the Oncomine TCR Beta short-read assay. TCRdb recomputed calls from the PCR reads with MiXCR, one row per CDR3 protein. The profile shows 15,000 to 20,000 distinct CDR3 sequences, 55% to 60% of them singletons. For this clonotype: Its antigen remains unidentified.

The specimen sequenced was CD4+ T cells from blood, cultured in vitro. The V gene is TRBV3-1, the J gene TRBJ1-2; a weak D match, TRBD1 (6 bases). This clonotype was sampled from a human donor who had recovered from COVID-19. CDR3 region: CASSQDDRSYGYTF. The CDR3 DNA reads TGTGCCAGCAGCCAAGATGACAGGAGCTATGGCTACACCTTC.